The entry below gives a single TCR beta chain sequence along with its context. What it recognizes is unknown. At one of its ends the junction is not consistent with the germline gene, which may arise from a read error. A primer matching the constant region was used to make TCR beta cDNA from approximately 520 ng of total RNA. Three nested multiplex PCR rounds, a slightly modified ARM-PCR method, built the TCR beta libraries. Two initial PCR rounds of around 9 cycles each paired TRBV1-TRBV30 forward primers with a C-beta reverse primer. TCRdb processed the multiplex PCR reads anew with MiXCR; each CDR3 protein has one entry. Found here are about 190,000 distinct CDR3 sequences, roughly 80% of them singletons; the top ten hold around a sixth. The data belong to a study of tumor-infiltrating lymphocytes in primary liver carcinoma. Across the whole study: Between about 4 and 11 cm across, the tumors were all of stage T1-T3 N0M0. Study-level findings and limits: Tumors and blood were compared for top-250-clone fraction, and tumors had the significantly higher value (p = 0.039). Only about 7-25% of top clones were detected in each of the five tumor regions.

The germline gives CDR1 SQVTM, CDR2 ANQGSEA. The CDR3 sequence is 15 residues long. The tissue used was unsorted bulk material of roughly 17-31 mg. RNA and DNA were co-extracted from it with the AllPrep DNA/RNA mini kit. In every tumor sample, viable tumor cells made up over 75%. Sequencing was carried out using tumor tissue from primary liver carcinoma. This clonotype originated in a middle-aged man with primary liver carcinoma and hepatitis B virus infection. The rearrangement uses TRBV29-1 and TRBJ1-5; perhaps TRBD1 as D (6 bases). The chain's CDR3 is CSVIVVNYPGQPQHF. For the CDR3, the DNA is TGCAGCGTTATTGTAGTGAACTATCCTGGACAGCCCCAGCATTTC.